Following are 2 T cell receptor beta chains from one sample sequenced in a study of blood T cell repertoires in COVID-19. Measured with immunoSEQ multiplex PCR; TCRdb has only the in-frame clones, and not every one. The table has roughly 140,000 clones, almost 85% seen once. The sequenced sample was peripheral blood. The receptors originated from a middle-aged man with acute or convalescent COVID-19.

V and J are TRBV10-3 and TRBJ2-1; 8 bases map to TRBD2. CDR1 and CDR2 (germline): ENHRY, SYGVKD. The V segment lost 6 bases and the J segment 0 bases; nucleotides outside the gene matches: 7. CDR3 size: 16 residues. CDR3 coding DNA: TGTGCCATCAGGGGCCAGCGGGAGAACTCCTACAATGAGCAGTTCTTC. It encodes CAIRGQRENSYNEQFF.

CDR3 sequence (DNA): TGTGCCAGCAGCCGAAAGCCTCCCCTAGCGGGGATCACAGATACGCAGTATTTT. Translation gives CASSRKPPLAGITDTQYF. This sequence joins TRBV14 and TRBJ2-3, with 9 bases identical to TRBD2. Germline values: CDR1 SGHDN, CDR2 FVKESK. Germline trimming cut 4 bases from V and 2 bases from J; bases unmatched to any gene: 13. The CDR3 is made up of 18 amino acids.